This TCR beta chain was sequenced during a study of T cell repertoires in cytomegalovirus infection (dated by TCRdb to between 2017 and 2020). Regarding the study in general: Alongside well-studied HLA-B-restricted epitopes, the peptide stimulations were aimed at recently identified HLA-C-restricted CMV epitopes, whose presentation resists viral immunomodulation. Donor HLA type was relevant to the analysis, because carriage of CMV infection together with the matching HLA type was indicated by public TCR beta signatures. Overall results and qualifications from the work: The ex vivo response was dominated by HLA-C-restricted CMV-specific TCR beta clonotypes, and the single most frequent clonotype in two of eight donors was supplied by these HLA-C-restricted clonotypes. Cumulative frequency of public TCR beta family members discriminated carriers of CMV infection plus the relevant HLA type in this cohort and an independent 352-donor cohort.

Interpreted using the paper, the treatment or condition label stands for: in vitro stimulation with specific CMV peptide epitopes to enrich CMV-specific T cells. Worth noting for this clonotype: What antigen it recognizes has not been identified. No base quality information exists; no much larger clone differs at one position.

Measured from the cysteine to the phenylalanine, the CDR3 is 19 residues long. CDR3 DNA is the only sequence kept; it has 57 bases, read in frame from the first base. According to the germline V gene, CDR1 reads SGHVS and CDR2 reads FNYEAQ. V sheds 4 bases and J sheds 2 bases, leaving 25 bases between their ends. Data came from an Illumina HiSeq 1500. TCRdb reworked the public reads: Q25 trimming with fastp, MiXCR clone assembly, productive beta chains retained. A single entry per CDR3 protein holds the most common genes and DNA from its merged rows. This sample is represented by 640,000 or so distinct CDR3 sequences; around 31% of them were singletons. 18% of the sample goes to the ten largest clones.

The chain uses TRBV7-6 and TRBJ2-3; the D gene identity is not certain. The TCR originated in a human donor in good health (CMV status not recorded). Some clones in this sample may be carry-over from other donors' samples. The input for sequencing was cultured PBMCs, taken from culture after CMV antigen stimulation. The nucleotides read TGTGCCAGCAGCTACCAGATTAAAGCCCCTATAAGAGACACAGATACGCAGTATTTT. This is translated as CASSYQIKAPIRDTDTQYF.